Included here is one T cell receptor (beta chain) sequence, with context. Its antigen is undetermined. Memory CD4+ T cells were sorted as CD4+CD45RO+CD25- cells. Study-wide points: The larger-cohort validation was restricted to a single TCR beta V-J rearrangement rather than whole repertoires.

After constant-region reverse-primer amplification, full-length variable regions underwent semi-nested PCR with Nested Universal Primer A. TCRdb re-called the 5' RACE reads with MiXCR, one entry per CDR3 protein. The sample includes roughly 5,400 distinct CDR3 sequences, 45% to 60% of them seen just once. The receptor was derived from a female donor with breast cancer. Material: memory CD4+ T cells sorted from blood. The subset: memory CD4+ T cells, CD4+CD45RO+CD25-.

The CDR3 region is CASSQGTGGQTEAFF. CDR3 sequence (DNA): TGTGCCAGCAGCCAGGGGACAGGGGGCCAAACTGAAGCTTTCTTT. The genes are TRBV4-2 and TRBJ1-1, with 12 bases that match TRBD1. The CDR3 runs to 15 residues. Losses at the gene ends were 3 bases for V and 5 bases for J; bases not matched to a gene: 4. The V gene's germline CDR1 is LGHNA and CDR2 YNFKEQ.